The source of this TCR beta chain is a study of blood T cell repertoires in COVID-19. Study details: The United States, Italy and Spain were the sources of the acute and convalescent COVID-19 samples.

Profiled with immunoSEQ multiplex PCR; TCRdb holds only in-frame clones, not every one. In the table there are about 260,000 clones, 75% to 90% of which are singletons. Trimming left V 7 bases short and J 4 bases short, with 13 bases between. This CDR3 is 12 amino acids long. Germline lookup yields CDR1 SQVTM and CDR2 ANQGSEA. Sequenced input: peripheral blood. The origin of this receptor is a man aged 25 to 45 with active or convalescent COVID-19. The rearrangement uses TRBV29-1 and TRBJ1-1; D unclear. The CDR3 region has the DNA TGCAGCGCCGGGGAAGGTGGCACTGAAGCTTTCTTT. Residues: CSAGEGGTEAFF.